This T cell receptor beta chain is from a study of blood T cell repertoires in COVID-19 (TCRdb year 2020). Broadly, across the study: The collaborator samples originated in the United States, Italy and Spain and spanned the acute and convalescent phases of COVID-19. The prospective study material was composed of cDNA or gDNA derived from T cells, B-cell-depleted T cells, or PBMCs. The dataset comprised deeply sampled blood TCRbeta repertoires from subjects exposed to, actively infected with, or recovered from COVID-19. The repertoires were released in a freely available public database meant as a resource for research on the immune response to SARS-CoV-2. The samples were drawn from the first 160 participants of the ongoing ImmuneRACE study and from over 950 subjects provided by 6 global collaborators. Sample metadata almost always included a de-identified subject ID, COVID-19 status, age in years and sex. Where available, HLA class I and class II types were obtained from metadata supplied by the sample provider rather than from assay-based typing. The investigation overall reported the following: How much clinical and demographic metadata was included differed by source and by participant, and the metadata was provided uncurated.

Collaborating institutions collected whole blood in K2EDTA tubes following their own protocols. For TCRbeta analysis, collaborators shipped samples in one of three forms: frozen whole blood, isolated PBMCs, or DNA extracted from either of those sample types. V is pruned by 3 bases and J by 4 bases, leaving 13 bases of the junction without a gene match. According to the germline V gene (reference sequence), CDR1 reads LNHDA and CDR2 reads SQIVND. The CDR3 starts with the cysteine, ends with the phenylalanine, and has 18 residues. Solely the CDR3 DNA is kept, with 54 bases framed from the first base. TCRbeta CDR3 regions were amplified from genomic DNA by means of the immunoSEQ Assay, a bias-controlled multiplex PCR. The published analysis was carried out like this. Nucleated cell counts per sample were estimated from amplification of reference gene primers within the assay. To quantify the absolute abundance of each unique TCRbeta CDR3 rearrangement, sequence reads were collapsed and filtered. For each sample, productive Simpson clonality was calculated by taking the square root of Simpson's diversity index across productive rearrangements. This is the immuneACCESS table as TCRdb keeps it, with only in-frame sequences that have V and J called. A part of the clones is gone; compared with another copy, unresolved V genes explain less than half, and the rest is unexplained. V and J calls and clone size follow that table, whereas D and trimming were derived from the DNA. The sample records approximately 200,000 clones, approximately 90% of which are singletons. 1% to 1.4% of the sample rests with the top ten.

As for this clone: Its specific antigen is unknown. The input lacks base qualities; no much larger clone sits a single base away.

Sequenced material: peripheral blood. The receptor chain draws on TRBV19 and TRBJ2-1; 9 middle bases align to TRBD2. The receptor's source is a man aged 25-45 years with acute or convalescent COVID-19. The CDR3 reads CASSIRHISGGGYNEQFF. The DNA is TGTGCCAGTAGTATCCGGCACATTAGCGGGGGCGGGTACAATGAGCAGTTCTTC.